The next 20 T cell receptor beta chains were all read from a single sample in a study of T cells in Graves' hyperthyroidism and ophthalmopathy. The CDR3 regions of TCR beta were amplified from RNA transcripts. When the TCR CDR3 underwent first-round RT-PCR, the HTBI primer set was used. MiXCR, run by TCRdb on the multiplex PCR reads, gives a single entry per CDR3 protein. The data show hundreds of thousands of distinct CDR3 sequences, around 39% seen once. The sequenced sample consisted of blood. The receptors were gathered from a man in his late teens or twenties with Graves' hyperthyroidism.

A word on this clonotype: Likely a read error: the CDR3 ends without its conserved phenylalanine or tryptophan. The DNA is left out, because the CDR3 cannot be placed on it with certainty; the CDR3 is given as TCRdb lists it. The chain is built from TRBV7-3 and TRBJ2-6. Germline V CDR1 and CDR2: SGHTA, FQGTGA. The CDR3 length equals 8 residues, ends included. The CDR3 region is CASSSGTS.

J is TRBJ1-1 and V is TRBV6-1; D perhaps matches TRBD1 (5 bases). V was pared by 7 bases and J by 3 bases, with 12 bases between. Germline V gene data show CDR1 as MNHNS and CDR2 as SASEGT. This CDR3 contains 13 residues. This chain's CDR3 is CASTRGPDTEAFF. The CDR3 bases are TGTGCCAGCACCCGGGGACCGGACACTGAAGCTTTCTTT.

The V call is TRBV2, the J call TRBJ2-2; D possibly corresponds to TRBD1 (6 bases). CDR3 length equals 16 residues. CDR1 is SNHLY, CDR2 FYNNEI, per germline. V was pared by 5 bases and J by 0 bases, with 13 bases between. This chain's CDR3 is CASSFGRTANTGELFF. The CDR3 nucleotides are TGTGCCAGCAGTTTCGGCCGGACAGCGAACACCGGGGAGCTGTTTTTT. Supplemented by reference TRBV2 and TRBJ2-2, the full variable domain reads EPEVTQTPSHQVTQMGQEVILRCVPISNHLYFYWYRQILGQKVEFLVSFYNNEISEKSEIFDDQFSVERPDGSNFTLKIRSTKLEDSAMYFCASSFGRTANTGELFFGEGSRLTVL.

The chain has TRBV7-9 and TRBJ1-4; no reliable D call. The CDR3 runs 13 residues. Deletions cut 4 bases from V and 8 bases from J, with 11 bases between. The germline V gene has CDR1 SEHNR and CDR2 FQNEAQ (reference sequence). CDR3 sequence (DNA): TGTGCCAGCAGCTCACCCTTGGGGGAAAAACTGTTTTTT. Its translation: CASSSPLGEKLFF. The full variable domain, in which reference TRBV7-9 and TRBJ1-4 provide the parts outside the CDR3, is DTGVSQNPRHKITKRGQNVTFRCDPISEHNRLYWYRQTLGQGPEFLTYFQNEAQLEKSRLLSDRFSAERPKGSFSTLEIQRTEQGDSAMYLCASSSPLGEKLFFGSGTQLSVL.

This clonotype was counted ten times or more. This chain links TRBV7-9 with TRBJ1-4; perhaps TRBD1 as D (5 bases). This CDR3 spans 15 amino acids. V lost 4 bases and J 0 bases, leaving 9 bases between the germline ends. Germline V gene lookup returns CDR1 SEHNR and CDR2 FQNEAQ (reference sequence). The CDR3 coding sequence is TGTGCCAGCAGCTCCACAGGCACAACTAATGAAAAACTGTTTTTT. It specifies CASSSTGTTNEKLFF.

In DNA form, the CDR3 reads TGTGCCAGCAGCGAGGACAGGCCTAGCGCGATCCTACTTCAAGAGACCCAGTACTTC. It encodes CASSEDRPSAILLQETQYF. The chain combines TRBV7-8 with TRBJ2-5, with D possibly being TRBD1 (7 bases). Trimming stripped 5 bases from V and 2 bases from J, with 27 bases between. In germline, CDR1 is SGHVS, CDR2 FQNEAQ. The CDR3 loop spans 19 amino acids.

This clonotype was counted only a few times. The gene calls are TRBV10-3 and TRBJ2-2, with 9 nucleotides matching TRBD2. Germline CDR1 ENHRY, CDR2 SYGVKD. This CDR3 has 19 amino acids. J gave up 0 bases and V 3 bases, and 11 bases lay outside the gene matches. CDR3 residues: CAISDLPGVAGANTGELFF. The CDR3 DNA reads TGTGCCATCAGTGACCTCCCCGGGGTAGCGGGAGCGAACACCGGGGAGCTGTTTTTT.

For this clonotype: A much larger clone differs from this one at a single base, so this may be a read error. The final CDR3 position lacks the conserved phenylalanine or tryptophan, pointing to a likely read error. The CDR3 protein is CAAGGDEQYL. CDR3 nucleotides: TGTGCCGCCGGCGGGGACGAGCAGTACCTC. V and J are TRBV10-3 and TRBJ2-7; tentatively, D is TRBD2 (6 bases). In germline, CDR1 is ENHRY, CDR2 SYGVKD. The V end lost 11 bases, the J end lost 5 bases, and 10 bases lay between the germline ends. The length of the CDR3 is 10 residues.

This clonotype was seen at least ten times. The CDR3 coding sequence is TGCAGTGCTACGTATCGACAGGGTGCCACCTACGAGCAGTACTTC. It codes for CSATYRQGATYEQYF. The V gene is TRBV20-1, the J gene TRBJ2-7, with 7 positions matching TRBD1. Germline V gene lookup returns CDR1 DFQATT and CDR2 SNEGSKA (reference sequence). V was clipped by 4 bases and J by 2 bases; unmatched bases: 11. This CDR3 spans 15 amino acids.

The chain couples TRBV2 to TRBJ2-7; TRBD2 agrees at 11 bases. The V and J ends lost 4 bases and 5 bases, in that order; junction bases with no gene match: 4. CDR1 and CDR2 (germline): SNHLY, FYNNEI. CDR3 length: 14 residues. In DNA, the CDR3 is TGTGCCAGCAGTGGGGCTAGCGGGAGGCACGAGCAGTACTTC. It specifies CASSGASGRHEQYF.

This clonotype occurred a few times. The V and J genes are TRBV7-2 and TRBJ2-7, with 8 bases fitting TRBD2. J gave up 2 bases and V 2 bases, and 5 bases lay outside the gene matches. Germline-derived CDR1 and CDR2 are SGHTA and FQGNSA. The CDR3 has 15 amino acids. The CDR3 DNA follows: TGTGCCAGCAGCTTATCAGCGGGGGTTGCCTACGAGCAGTACTTC. The encoded protein is CASSLSAGVAYEQYF.

In the case of this clonotype: The junction departs from germline at one end; a sequencing error may be responsible. The chain carries TRBV7-9 and TRBJ2-2; D perhaps matches TRBD2 (7 bases). Germline CDR1 and CDR2: SEHNR and FQNEAQ (reference sequence). The CDR3 length is 14 residues. This CDR3 reads CASSLGGGSVELFF. In nucleotides, the CDR3 is TGTGCCAGCAGTTTAGGCGGGGGCTCTGTAGAGCTGTTTTTT.

This clonotype has at least ten counts. V and J are TRBV29-1 and TRBJ1-1; D possibly corresponds to TRBD1 (6 bases). CDR1 is SQVTM and CDR2 is ANQGSEA in the germline V gene. This CDR3 is built from 14 residues. V gave up 7 bases and J gave up 0 bases, with 15 bases separating them. CDR3 coding DNA: TGCAGCGCCACAGGGTCCGCCTTGAACACTGAAGCTTTCTTT. Its protein is CSATGSALNTEAFF.

This clonotype was observed a handful of times. The V and J genes are TRBV5-5 and TRBJ2-7; D might be TRBD2 (6 bases). The CDR3 totals 12 residues. Deletions cut 4 bases from V and 7 bases from J, with 12 bases between. Germline V lookup: CDR1 SGHKS, CDR2 YYEKEE (reference sequence). CDR3 nucleotide sequence: TGTGCCAGCAGCCCTACGGGGGAAGAGCAGTACTTC. Amino acids: CASSPTGEEQYF.

The chain recombines TRBV20-1 with TRBJ2-5; 8 positions match TRBD1. The CDR3 spans 17 residues. V was pared by 5 bases and J by 3 bases, with 17 bases of the junction left unmatched. Germline V gives CDR1 DFQATT, CDR2 SNEGSKA (reference sequence). CDR3 sequence reads: CSASRDRGNRLEETQYF. DNA of the CDR3: TGCAGTGCTTCCCGTGACAGGGGAAATCGCCTAGAAGAGACCCAGTACTTC.

The rearrangement joins TRBV6-1 to TRBJ1-6, with D unresolved. Trimming removed 8 bases from V and 10 bases from J, with 18 bases in between. Germline CDR1 and CDR2: MNHNS and SASEGT. The CDR3 has 14 residues. The CDR3 sequence: CASEGANGGSPLHF. CDR3 DNA: TGTGCCAGCGAGGGAGCGAATGGAGGCTCACCCCTCCACTTT.

The table lists this clonotype with a few counts. The genes are TRBV6-6 and TRBJ2-7, with TRBD1 identical over 10 bases. Looked up from germline, CDR1 is MNHNY and CDR2 is SVGAGI (reference sequence). With V trimmed by 5 bases and J by 4 bases, 8 bases remained unmatched. This CDR3 contains 15 residues. In DNA form, the CDR3 reads TGTGCCAGCAGTGAGCTCCCGGGACAGGGGTACGAGCAGTACTTC. This codes for CASSELPGQGYEQYF.

As regards this clonotype: This may be a read error, as it is one base from a much larger clone. The gene calls are TRBV29-1 and TRBJ1-1, with a tentative D call TRBD1 (6 bases). Germline V gene data show CDR1 as SQVTM and CDR2 as ANQGSEA. The CDR3 is 14 residues long. Trimming took off 8 bases at V and 3 bases at J, with 19 bases between the two ends. The CDR3, as DNA: TGCAGCTCTCCTGGGGGCCCCGCGGACACTGAAGCTTTCTTT. Encoded protein: CSSPGGPADTEAFF. The full variable domain, completed using reference TRBV29-1 and TRBJ1-1, is SAVISQKPSRDICQRGTSLTIQCQVDSQVTMMFWYRQQPGQSLTLIATANQGSEATYESGFVIDKFPISRPNLTFSTLTVSNMSPEDSSIYLCSSPGGPADTEAFFGQGTRLTVV.

At least ten counts were recorded for this clonotype. The chain links TRBV29-1 to TRBJ1-1; no reliable D call. Germline CDR1 and CDR2: SQVTM and ANQGSEA. The CDR3 length is 12 residues. Deletions cut 7 bases from V and 6 bases from J, with 15 bases between. The CDR3 nucleotides read TGCAGCGCTGAGAGGGAGTCGTCTGAAGCTTTCTTT. Protein: CSAERESSEAFF.

The table lists this clonotype with many counts. In DNA, the CDR3 is TGTGCCAGCAGCGTAGGGCATGGCACTGAAGCTTTCTTT. It specifies CASSVGHGTEAFF. The chain carries TRBV9 and TRBJ1-1; D remains ambiguous. CDR1 SGDLS and CDR2 YYNGEE come from the germline V gene. V lost 0 bases, J lost 4 bases, and 7 bases lay in between. The CDR3 has 13 amino acids.